A selection of T cell receptor beta chains follows, all from one sample in a study of neurological immune-mediated disorders. TCRdb independently ran MiXCR on the 5' RACE reads; one entry per CDR3 protein. The top ten hold around 2% of the sample, which has more than 75,000 distinct CDR3 sequences, approximately 10% seen once. Sequences were obtained from PBMCs. These receptors all come from a middle-aged man in good health. The CDR3 runs from the conserved cysteine through the conserved F or W. Fields, in order: J gene, V gene, D gene, clone size, CDR3 DNA, CDR3 protein. The D gene is left open where the match is weak. Not every row has a clone size; where given, it reads once, few, many or a size class.

j_call: TRBJ2-5
v_call: TRBV20-1
d_call: TRBD2
clone_size: many
cdr3_nt: TGCAGTGCTAGAGTGCCAGCGGGGGGGCCTGTTGAAGAGACCCAGTACTTC
cdr3_aa: CSARVPAGGPVEETQYF

j_call: TRBJ2-3
v_call: TRBV19
d_call: .
clone_size: many
cdr3_nt: TGTGCCAGTAGTATAGGCTCTTATGATACGCAGTATTTT
cdr3_aa: CASSIGSYDTQYF

j_call: TRBJ2-1
v_call: TRBV20-1
d_call: .
clone_size: many
cdr3_nt: TGCAGTGCTAGAGATGCGGGGGGACAGGTAAACAATGAGCAGTTCTTC
cdr3_aa: CSARDAGGQVNNEQFF

j_call: TRBJ2-1
v_call: TRBV5-5
d_call: .
clone_size: many
cdr3_nt: TGTGCCAGCAGCTTGTTGGTTGAGGCCTACAATGAGCAGTTCTTC
cdr3_aa: CASSLLVEAYNEQFF

j_call: TRBJ2-5
v_call: TRBV5-1
d_call: .
clone_size: .
cdr3_nt: TGCGCCAGCAACTTCCTCCCGGGCACCCAAGAGACCCAGTACTTC
cdr3_aa: CASNFLPGTQETQYF

j_call: TRBJ2-7
v_call: TRBV20-1
d_call: .
clone_size: many
cdr3_nt: TGCAGTGCTAGAGGCCCCGCAGTGAAACCCGGGGAGCAGTACTTC
cdr3_aa: CSARGPAVKPGEQYF

j_call: TRBJ2-7
v_call: TRBV6-5
d_call: .
clone_size: many
cdr3_nt: TGTGCCAGCAGGGAGACTAACGATTACGAGCAGTACTTC
cdr3_aa: CASRETNDYEQYF

j_call: TRBJ1-1
v_call: TRBV28
d_call: .
clone_size: many
cdr3_nt: TGTGCCAGCAGTTTACGACAGTTTGAAGCTTTCTTT
cdr3_aa: CASSLRQFEAFF

j_call: TRBJ1-3
v_call: TRBV5-1
d_call: .
clone_size: many
cdr3_nt: TGCGCCAGCAGCTCCGGGGGGCAGGCTGGAAACACCATATATTTT
cdr3_aa: CASSSGGQAGNTIYF

j_call: TRBJ2-2
v_call: TRBV20-1
d_call: .
clone_size: many
cdr3_nt: TGCAGTGCTAGAGCTAGCGCCCGGGAGCTGTTTTTT
cdr3_aa: CSARASARELFF

j_call: TRBJ2-7
v_call: TRBV5-1
d_call: TRBD1
clone_size: .
cdr3_nt: TGCGCCAGCAGCTTGGTGGACAGGAGTTACGAGCAGTACTTC
cdr3_aa: CASSLVDRSYEQYF

j_call: TRBJ1-2
v_call: TRBV12-3/TRBV12-4
d_call: .
clone_size: many
cdr3_nt: TGTGCCAGCTCCCGACTCGGGGCCTATGGCTACACCTTC
cdr3_aa: CASSRLGAYGYTF

j_call: TRBJ2-5
v_call: TRBV7-9
d_call: .
clone_size: many
cdr3_nt: TGTGCCAGCAGCCCCCGAGGGGTTGCGCAAGAGACCCAGTACTTC
cdr3_aa: CASSPRGVAQETQYF

j_call: TRBJ2-2
v_call: TRBV11-2
d_call: .
clone_size: few
cdr3_nt: TGTGCCAGCAGCTTCGGGGCAGCGAACACCGGGGAGCTGTTTTTT
cdr3_aa: CASSFGAANTGELFF

j_call: TRBJ1-2
v_call: TRBV5-1
d_call: .
clone_size: many
cdr3_nt: TGCGCCAGCAGCTTGAACACCCTCAGAGGCTACACCTTC
cdr3_aa: CASSLNTLRGYTF

j_call: TRBJ1-6
v_call: TRBV9
d_call: .
clone_size: many
cdr3_nt: TGTGCCAGCAGCTCCCCGGGACTGTTTAATTCACCCCTCCACTTT
cdr3_aa: CASSSPGLFNSPLHF

j_call: TRBJ1-4
v_call: TRBV6-5
d_call: .
clone_size: many
cdr3_nt: TGTGCCAGCAGTTACTCGACGGGCCTCGCAACTAATGAAAAACTGTTTTTT
cdr3_aa: CASSYSTGLATNEKLFF

j_call: TRBJ1-1
v_call: TRBV12-3/TRBV12-4
d_call: .
clone_size: many
cdr3_nt: TGTGCCAGCAGTTTTGGGGCTGGGCTGGGCACTGAAGCTTTCTTT
cdr3_aa: CASSFGAGLGTEAFF

j_call: TRBJ1-1
v_call: TRBV20-1
d_call: .
clone_size: many
cdr3_nt: TGCAGTGCGGATAGCGGGGAGGGGGTCAAGAACACTGAAGCTTTCTTT
cdr3_aa: CSADSGEGVKNTEAFF

j_call: TRBJ2-7
v_call: TRBV21-1
d_call: .
clone_size: few
cdr3_nt: TGTGCCAGCTGCAGGGGACTAGGAGATTCCTACGAGCAGTACTTC
cdr3_aa: CASCRGLGDSYEQYF

j_call: TRBJ2-1
v_call: TRBV7-9
d_call: .
clone_size: many
cdr3_nt: TGTGCCAGCAGCTTGGACCTTCCCTCCTACAATGAGCAGTTCTTC
cdr3_aa: CASSLDLPSYNEQFF

j_call: TRBJ2-1
v_call: TRBV18
d_call: .
clone_size: many
cdr3_nt: TGTGCCAGCTCACCAGTTCCCCCGTTGAGTGAGCAGTTCTTC
cdr3_aa: CASSPVPPLSEQFF

j_call: TRBJ1-2
v_call: TRBV5-1
d_call: .
clone_size: .
cdr3_nt: TGCGCCAGCAGCTTAATTGGAGGGTCAAACTATGGCTACACCTTC
cdr3_aa: CASSLIGGSNYGYTF

j_call: TRBJ2-3
v_call: TRBV7-2
d_call: .
clone_size: few
cdr3_nt: TGTGCCAGCAGCCCGCGGACAGATACGCAGTATTTT
cdr3_aa: CASSPRTDTQYF

j_call: TRBJ2-1
v_call: TRBV7-2
d_call: .
clone_size: many
cdr3_nt: TGTGCCAGCAGCTCAAGCTCCTACAATGAGCAGTTCTTC
cdr3_aa: CASSSSSYNEQFF

j_call: TRBJ2-7
v_call: TRBV5-1
d_call: .
clone_size: many
cdr3_nt: TGCGCCAGCAGTTTCAAGGACGAGCAGTACTTC
cdr3_aa: CASSFKDEQYF

j_call: TRBJ2-3
v_call: TRBV21-1
d_call: .
clone_size: many
cdr3_nt: TGTGCCAGCAGCAAAGTTAAAGCGGGAGCTATGGATACGCAGTATTTT
cdr3_aa: CASSKVKAGAMDTQYF

j_call: TRBJ2-1
v_call: TRBV29-1
d_call: TRBD2
clone_size: many
cdr3_nt: TGCAGCGTGCTAGCGGGAGGGGCCAATGAGCAGTTCTTC
cdr3_aa: CSVLAGGANEQFF

j_call: TRBJ1-4
v_call: TRBV7-9
d_call: TRBD1
clone_size: many
cdr3_nt: TGTGCCAGCAGCATCCGGACAGGGGGCAGAACTAATGAAAAACTGTTTTTT
cdr3_aa: CASSIRTGGRTNEKLFF

j_call: TRBJ1-2
v_call: TRBV14
d_call: .
clone_size: many
cdr3_nt: TGTGCCAGCAGCCAAGACCCGGGAGCGTATGGCTACACCTTC
cdr3_aa: CASSQDPGAYGYTF

j_call: TRBJ2-7
v_call: TRBV6-5
d_call: TRBD2
clone_size: many
cdr3_nt: TGTGCCAGCAGTTATCGATCGGGAGGCCTGTACGAGCAGTACTTC
cdr3_aa: CASSYRSGGLYEQYF

j_call: TRBJ2-1
v_call: TRBV5-1
d_call: .
clone_size: many
cdr3_nt: TGCGCCAGCAGCCCTAGCAATGAGCAGTTCTTC
cdr3_aa: CASSPSNEQFF

j_call: TRBJ1-5
v_call: TRBV12-3/TRBV12-4
d_call: TRBD1
clone_size: many
cdr3_nt: TGTGCCAGCAGGGGGACAGGGTTCAATCAGCCCCAGCATTTT
cdr3_aa: CASRGTGFNQPQHF

j_call: TRBJ1-2
v_call: TRBV3-1
d_call: TRBD1
clone_size: many
cdr3_nt: TGTGCCAGCAGCCAAACAGGGGCGGACGGCTACACCTTC
cdr3_aa: CASSQTGADGYTF

j_call: TRBJ2-7
v_call: TRBV10-2
d_call: .
clone_size: many
cdr3_nt: TGCGCCAGCAGTCACCGCCTCTCCTACGAGCAGTACTTC
cdr3_aa: CASSHRLSYEQYF

j_call: TRBJ2-2
v_call: TRBV5-1
d_call: TRBD1
clone_size: many
cdr3_nt: TGCGCCAGCAGCGTATCCGGGACAGGGAACACCGGGGAGCTGTTTTTT
cdr3_aa: CASSVSGTGNTGELFF

j_call: TRBJ2-7
v_call: TRBV4-2
d_call: .
clone_size: many
cdr3_nt: TGTGCCAGCAGCCAAGATCCTTACGAGCAGTACTTC
cdr3_aa: CASSQDPYEQYF

j_call: TRBJ2-1
v_call: TRBV2
d_call: TRBD2
clone_size: many
cdr3_nt: TGTGCCAGCAGGAGCGAAGTAGCGGGCCTTATGCCCAATGAGCAGTTCTTC
cdr3_aa: CASRSEVAGLMPNEQFF

j_call: TRBJ2-7
v_call: TRBV13
d_call: TRBD1
clone_size: many
cdr3_nt: TGTGCCAGCAGCCCCGGGACAGGGGCTGCCTACGAGCAGTACTTC
cdr3_aa: CASSPGTGAAYEQYF

j_call: TRBJ1-3
v_call: TRBV5-1
d_call: .
clone_size: many
cdr3_nt: TGCGCCAGCAGCTTGAAGACGGGCAACTCTGGAAACACCATATATTTT
cdr3_aa: CASSLKTGNSGNTIYF

j_call: TRBJ2-7
v_call: TRBV27
d_call: TRBD2
clone_size: .
cdr3_nt: TGTGCCAGCAGTCGCACCGGACTAGCGGTCTCCTACGAGCAGTACTTC
cdr3_aa: CASSRTGLAVSYEQYF

j_call: TRBJ1-5
v_call: TRBV5-1
d_call: .
clone_size: many
cdr3_nt: TGCGCCAGCAGCTTGGGAGGGCTTAGCAATCAGCCCCAGCATTTT
cdr3_aa: CASSLGGLSNQPQHF

j_call: TRBJ1-4
v_call: TRBV5-1
d_call: TRBD1
clone_size: many
cdr3_nt: TGCGCCAGCAGCCCCGCGACAGGGTTCGAAAAACTGTTTTTT
cdr3_aa: CASSPATGFEKLFF